This section outlines one T cell receptor (beta chain) sequence together with its context. Antigen: not known. Germline V gene data show CDR1 as MNHEY and CDR2 as SMNVEV (reference sequence). Unmatched junction bases numbered 7, after V lost 5 bases and J lost 6 bases. The length of the CDR3 is 14 residues. The data derive from a study of cytomegalovirus exposure and HLA in healthy donors. Study conclusions and caveats: Later on, a genetic analysis was performed. It linked a missense variant in DCLRE1C with V- and J-gene trimming of TCR beta. The study designated 164 TCR beta chains cytomegalovirus-associated. In vitro assays verified that three CMV-associated chains recognized CMV antigens specifically.

The PCR had 60 Vbeta and 13 Jbeta primers. Profiling relied on immunoSEQ multiplex PCR, and the TCRdb table lists in-frame clones only, not all of them. The sample holds some 170,000 clones, nearly 80% seen once. The sample was PBMCs. The V gene is TRBV27, the J gene TRBJ2-1, with 7 bases aligning to TRBD2. This TCR was recovered from a man aged 35-49 years in good health and CMV-seropositive. The CDR3 coding sequence is TGTGCCAGCAGTAAAAGGACTAGAGGCAATGAGCAGTTCTTC. Residues: CASSKRTRGNEQFF.